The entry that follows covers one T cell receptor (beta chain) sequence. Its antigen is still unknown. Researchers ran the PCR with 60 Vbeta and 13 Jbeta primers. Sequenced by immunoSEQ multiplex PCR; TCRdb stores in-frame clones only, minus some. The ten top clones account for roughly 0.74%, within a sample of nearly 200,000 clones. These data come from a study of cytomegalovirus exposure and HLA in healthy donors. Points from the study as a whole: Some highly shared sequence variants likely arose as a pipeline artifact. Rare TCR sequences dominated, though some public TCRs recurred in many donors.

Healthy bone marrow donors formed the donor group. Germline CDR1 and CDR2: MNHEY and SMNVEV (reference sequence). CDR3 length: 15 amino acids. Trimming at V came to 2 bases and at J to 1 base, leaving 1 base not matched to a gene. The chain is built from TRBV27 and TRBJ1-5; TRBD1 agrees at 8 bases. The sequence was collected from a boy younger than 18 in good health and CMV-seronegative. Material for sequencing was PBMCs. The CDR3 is CASSLAGGSNQPQHF. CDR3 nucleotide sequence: TGTGCCAGCAGTTTAGCAGGGGGCAGCAATCAGCCCCAGCATTTT.